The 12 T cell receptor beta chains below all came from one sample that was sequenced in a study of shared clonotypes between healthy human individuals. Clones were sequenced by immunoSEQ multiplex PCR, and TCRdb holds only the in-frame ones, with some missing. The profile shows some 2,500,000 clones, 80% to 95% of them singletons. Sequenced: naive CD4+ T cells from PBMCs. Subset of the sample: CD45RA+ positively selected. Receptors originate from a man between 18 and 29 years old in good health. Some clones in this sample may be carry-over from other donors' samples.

CDR3 bases: TGTGCCAGCAGTAGAGATTACTCTGAGCAGTTCTTC. Translation gives CASSRDYSEQFF. The V call is TRBV2, the J call TRBJ2-1; D is unclear. CDR3 length: 12 amino acids. In germline, CDR1 is SNHLY, CDR2 FYNNEI. The V end lost 5 bases, the J end lost 9 bases, and 11 bases lay between the germline ends.

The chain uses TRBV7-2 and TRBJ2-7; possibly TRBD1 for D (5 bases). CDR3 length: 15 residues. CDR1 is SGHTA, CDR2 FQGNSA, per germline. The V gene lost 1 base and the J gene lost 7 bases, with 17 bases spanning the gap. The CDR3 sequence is CASSLVTAPSGEQYF. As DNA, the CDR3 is TGTGCCAGCAGCTTAGTGACAGCCCCTTCTGGAGAGCAGTACTTC.

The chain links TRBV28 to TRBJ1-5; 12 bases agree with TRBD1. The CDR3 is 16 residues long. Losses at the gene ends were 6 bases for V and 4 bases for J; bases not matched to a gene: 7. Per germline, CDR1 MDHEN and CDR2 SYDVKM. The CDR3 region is CASSPGQGARNQPQHF. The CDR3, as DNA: TGTGCCAGCAGCCCGGGACAGGGGGCGAGGAATCAGCCCCAGCATTTT.

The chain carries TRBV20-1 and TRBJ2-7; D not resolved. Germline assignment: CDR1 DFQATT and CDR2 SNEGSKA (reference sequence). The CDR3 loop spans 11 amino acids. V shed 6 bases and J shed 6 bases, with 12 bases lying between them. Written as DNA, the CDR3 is TGCAGTGCACTGCAGTGGGGCGAGCAGTACTTC. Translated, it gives CSALQWGEQYF.

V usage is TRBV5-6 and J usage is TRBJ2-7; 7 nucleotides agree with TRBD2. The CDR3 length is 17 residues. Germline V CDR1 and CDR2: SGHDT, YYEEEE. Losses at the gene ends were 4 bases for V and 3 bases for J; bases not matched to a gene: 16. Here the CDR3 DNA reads TGTGCCAGCAGCCGGACCCCCGGGGCGGGAGCCTTCTACGAGCAGTACTTC. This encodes CASSRTPGAGAFYEQYF.

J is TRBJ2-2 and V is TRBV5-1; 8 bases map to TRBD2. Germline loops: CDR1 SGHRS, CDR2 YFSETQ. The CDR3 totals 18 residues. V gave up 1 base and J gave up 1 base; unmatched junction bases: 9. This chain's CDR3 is CASSLSGSGDKNTGELFF. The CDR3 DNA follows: TGCGCCAGCAGCTTGAGTGGTAGCGGGGATAAGAACACCGGGGAGCTGTTTTTT.

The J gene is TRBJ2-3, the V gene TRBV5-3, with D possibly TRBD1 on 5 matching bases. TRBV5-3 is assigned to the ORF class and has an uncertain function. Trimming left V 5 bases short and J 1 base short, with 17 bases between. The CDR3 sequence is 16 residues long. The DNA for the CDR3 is TGTGCCAGAAGATCCCGGTACAGGCTCCGCACAGATACGCAGTATTTT. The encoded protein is CARRSRYRLRTDTQYF.

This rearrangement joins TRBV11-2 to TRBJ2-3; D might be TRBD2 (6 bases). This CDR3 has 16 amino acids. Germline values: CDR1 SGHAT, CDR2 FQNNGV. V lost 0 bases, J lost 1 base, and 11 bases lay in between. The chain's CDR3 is CASSLERGSGTDTQYF. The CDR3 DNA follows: TGTGCCAGCAGCTTAGAGCGGGGTAGTGGCACAGATACGCAGTATTTT.

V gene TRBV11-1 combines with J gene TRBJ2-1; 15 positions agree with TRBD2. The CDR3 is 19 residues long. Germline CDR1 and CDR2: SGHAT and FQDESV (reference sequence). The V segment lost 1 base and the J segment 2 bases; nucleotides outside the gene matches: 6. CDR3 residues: CASSLEGLAGGWTYNEQFF. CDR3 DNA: TGTGCCAGCAGCTTAGAAGGACTAGCGGGAGGGTGGACCTACAATGAGCAGTTCTTC.

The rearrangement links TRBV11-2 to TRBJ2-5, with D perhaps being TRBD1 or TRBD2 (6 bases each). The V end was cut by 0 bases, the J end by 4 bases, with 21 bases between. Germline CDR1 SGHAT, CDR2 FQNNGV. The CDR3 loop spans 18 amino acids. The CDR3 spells CASSLEGFSGVGGETQYF. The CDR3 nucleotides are TGTGCCAGCAGCTTAGAGGGGTTTTCAGGGGTGGGAGGAGAGACCCAGTACTTC.

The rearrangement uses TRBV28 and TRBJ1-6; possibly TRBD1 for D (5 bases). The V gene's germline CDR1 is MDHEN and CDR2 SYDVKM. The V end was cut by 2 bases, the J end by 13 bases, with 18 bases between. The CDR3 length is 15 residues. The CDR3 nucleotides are TGTGCCAGCAGTTTAAGGGCCCCGGGGGGAGGGCCCCTCCACTTT. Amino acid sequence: CASSLRAPGGGPLHF.

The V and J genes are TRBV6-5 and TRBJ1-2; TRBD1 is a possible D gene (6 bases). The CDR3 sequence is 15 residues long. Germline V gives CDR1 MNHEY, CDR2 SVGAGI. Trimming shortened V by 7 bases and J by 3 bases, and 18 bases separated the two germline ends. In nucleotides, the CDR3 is TGTGCCAGCATCTCGGGACACCGGGGCCACTATGGCTACACCTTC. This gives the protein CASISGHRGHYGYTF.